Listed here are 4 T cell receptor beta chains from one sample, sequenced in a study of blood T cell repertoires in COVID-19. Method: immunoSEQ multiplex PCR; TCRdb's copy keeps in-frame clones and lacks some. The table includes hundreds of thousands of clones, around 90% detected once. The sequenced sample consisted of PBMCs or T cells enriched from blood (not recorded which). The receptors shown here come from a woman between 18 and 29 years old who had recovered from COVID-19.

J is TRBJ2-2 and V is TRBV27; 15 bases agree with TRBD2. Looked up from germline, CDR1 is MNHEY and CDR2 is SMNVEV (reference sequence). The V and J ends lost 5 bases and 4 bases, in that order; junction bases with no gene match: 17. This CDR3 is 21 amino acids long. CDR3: CASSHGPGLAGGIRSTGELFF. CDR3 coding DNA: TGTGCCAGCAGTCACGGACCGGGACTAGCGGGGGGAATAAGGAGCACCGGGGAGCTGTTTTTT.

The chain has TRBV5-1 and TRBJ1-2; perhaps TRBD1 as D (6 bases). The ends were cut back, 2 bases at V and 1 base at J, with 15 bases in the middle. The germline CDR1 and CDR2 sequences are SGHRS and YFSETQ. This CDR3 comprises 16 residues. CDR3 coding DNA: TGCGCCAGCAGCTTCGACAGGCCCGGGATTAACTATGGCTACACCTTC. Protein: CASSFDRPGINYGYTF.

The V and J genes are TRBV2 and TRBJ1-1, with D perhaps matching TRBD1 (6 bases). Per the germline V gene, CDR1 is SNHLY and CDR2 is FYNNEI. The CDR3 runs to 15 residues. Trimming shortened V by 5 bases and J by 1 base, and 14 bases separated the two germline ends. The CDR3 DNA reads TGTGCCAGCAGTTGGGATCAAGGGGGGAACACTGAAGCTTTCTTT. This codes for CASSWDQGGNTEAFF. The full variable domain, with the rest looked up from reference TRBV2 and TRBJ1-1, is EPEVTQTPSHQVTQMGQEVILRCVPISNHLYFYWYRQILGQKVEFLVSFYNNEISEKSEIFDDQFSVERPDGSNFTLKIRSTKLEDSAMYFCASSWDQGGNTEAFFGQGTRLTVV.

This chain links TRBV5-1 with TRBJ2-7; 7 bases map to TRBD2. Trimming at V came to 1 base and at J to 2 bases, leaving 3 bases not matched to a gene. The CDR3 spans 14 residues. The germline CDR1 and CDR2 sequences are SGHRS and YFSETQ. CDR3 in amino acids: CASSLSGTPYEQYF. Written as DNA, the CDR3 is TGCGCCAGCAGCTTGAGCGGGACCCCCTACGAGCAGTACTTC.